Below are 32 T cell receptor beta chains sequenced from a single sample in a study of blood T cell repertoires in COVID-19. The table came from immunoSEQ multiplex PCR; TCRdb's copy has only in-frame clones and leaves some out. The sample includes tens of thousands of clones, approximately 87% seen only once; the top ten take around 2.6%. What was sequenced was peripheral blood. The receptors were sampled from a human donor in a cohort sampled during active COVID-19.

The V call is TRBV9, the J call TRBJ2-7; TRBD2 aligns across 7 bases. There are 16 residues in the CDR3. V was pared by 0 bases and J by 0 bases, with 6 bases of the junction left unmatched. Germline CDR1 SGDLS, CDR2 YYNGEE. This CDR3 is CASSVGISGGSYEQYF. The CDR3 DNA follows: TGTGCCAGCAGCGTAGGTATTTCGGGGGGCTCCTACGAGCAGTACTTC.

The rearrangement links TRBV27 to TRBJ2-7; the match to TRBD1 covers 8 bases. Germline V gene data show CDR1 as MNHEY and CDR2 as SMNVEV (reference sequence). Unmatched junction bases numbered 4, after V lost 6 bases and J lost 0 bases. The CDR3 spans 14 residues. The CDR3 protein is CASRRTGSSYEQYF. The CDR3 DNA sequence: TGTGCCAGCAGACGGACAGGGTCCTCCTACGAGCAGTACTTC.

CDR3 in amino acids: CASSSHPGTNTEAFF. The CDR3, as DNA: TGTGCCAGCAGCTCGCACCCGGGAACCAACACTGAAGCTTTCTTT. The V and J genes are TRBV7-2 and TRBJ1-1; D gene unclear. Trimming cost V 4 bases and J 2 bases, with 14 bases left between them. The CDR3 contains 15 residues. Germline V gene lookup returns CDR1 SGHTA and CDR2 FQGNSA.

The chain uses TRBV18 and TRBJ1-4; the D gene is possibly TRBD1 (6 bases). The CDR3 consists of 14 residues. The V end was cut by 10 bases, the J end by 5 bases, with 17 bases between. Germline CDR1 is KGHSH and CDR2 is LQKENI. CDR3 in DNA: TGTGCCACCCAACGGGGGGCGGCGAATGAAAAACTGTTTTTT. Translation: CATQRGAANEKLFF. The variable domain in full, with the rest retrieved from reference TRBV18 and TRBJ1-4, is NAGVMQNPRHLVRRRGQEARLRCSPMKGHSHVYWYRQLPEEGLKFMVYLQKENIIDESGMPKERFSAEFPKEGPSILRIQQVVRGDSAAYFCATQRGAANEKLFFGSGTQLSVL.

The chain is built from TRBV7-2 and TRBJ2-3; weak D call: TRBD1 (7 bases). The CDR3 runs to 17 residues. The V gene's germline CDR1 is SGHTA and CDR2 FQGNSA. Trimming pared 5 bases from V and 0 bases from J, leaving 18 bases between. The CDR3 DNA reads TGTGCCAGCAGCCGTAGAGGCGGGACAGTAAGCACAGATACGCAGTATTTT. Encoded protein: CASSRRGGTVSTDTQYF.

The chain uses TRBV29-1 and TRBJ2-1; tentative D call: TRBD2 (7 bases). Trimming pared 4 bases from V and 8 bases from J, leaving 15 bases between. Germline-derived CDR1 and CDR2 are SQVTM and ANQGSEA. CDR3 size: 13 residues. The CDR3 region has the DNA TGCAGCGTTGGGGGGCGGGAGATCGATGAGCAGTTCTTC. Translated: CSVGGREIDEQFF.

The chain employs TRBV9 and TRBJ2-5, with 8 nucleotides matching TRBD2. This CDR3 is built from 15 residues. Germline V gene sequence: CDR1 SGDLS, CDR2 YYNGEE. The V segment lost 4 bases and the J segment 5 bases; nucleotides outside the gene matches: 10. The CDR3 here is CASSFLSGGRETQYF. DNA of the CDR3: TGTGCCAGCAGCTTTCTAAGCGGGGGTCGTGAGACCCAGTACTTC.

The chain joins TRBV4-3 to TRBJ1-3; D call uncertain. Germline V gene data show CDR1 as LGHNA and CDR2 as YSLEER. Trimming pared 2 bases from V and 1 base from J, leaving 3 bases between. The CDR3 covers 13 residues. The chain's CDR3 is CASSQQSGNTIYF. The DNA for the CDR3 is TGCGCCAGCAGCCAACAATCTGGAAACACCATATATTTT.

V gene TRBV28 combines with J gene TRBJ2-4; 8 bases match TRBD1. V lost 1 base, J lost 7 bases, and 6 bases stayed unmatched. This CDR3 is 15 amino acids long. Germline V gene lookup returns CDR1 MDHEN and CDR2 SYDVKM. CDR3 bases: TGTGCCAGCAGTTTATCGGACAGGGTGAGGAACATTCAGTACTTC. Its translation: CASSLSDRVRNIQYF.

This clone came up once. At one end the junction does not follow the germline gene, possibly because of a read error. The chain carries TRBV13 and TRBJ1-2, with D uncertain. The germline gives CDR1 PRHDT, CDR2 FYEKMQ (reference sequence). The CDR3 extends over 11 amino acids. The CDR3 here is CASSLGLLRAF. CDR3 coding DNA: TGTGCCAGCAGCTTAGGCCTCCTACGCGCCTTC.

This clone came up once. The chain joins TRBV27 to TRBJ1-6; the D is unclear. V was pared by 3 bases and J by 5 bases, with 11 bases between. The CDR3 is 15 residues long. Germline lookup yields CDR1 MNHEY and CDR2 SMNVEV (reference sequence). The DNA for the CDR3 is TGTGCCAGCAGTTTTTCCGGTGCGGATAATTCACCCCTCCACTTT. Its protein is CASSFSGADNSPLHF.

The rearrangement uses TRBV6-4 and TRBJ2-7; the D gene is possibly TRBD1 (5 bases). CDR3 length: 12 amino acids. Germline CDR1 and CDR2: MRHNA and SNTAGT. V was trimmed by 11 bases and J by 0 bases, leaving 11 bases between them. CDR3 protein: CARAGHSYEQYF. Here the CDR3 DNA reads TGTGCCCGGGCAGGGCACTCCTACGAGCAGTACTTC.

The chain is built from TRBV5-4 and TRBJ1-2; 9 nucleotides match TRBD1. This CDR3 comprises 15 residues. V trimming: 4 bases; J trimming: 6 bases; junction bases outside the gene matches: 10. Per germline, CDR1 SGHNT and CDR2 YYREEE (reference sequence). In DNA form, the CDR3 reads TGTGCCAGCAGCCCCGTCGAGACAGGGGGTAATGGCTACACCTTC. This translates into CASSPVETGGNGYTF.

The rearrangement uses TRBV7-2 and TRBJ2-5, with a tentative D call TRBD2 (6 bases). Trimming cost V 2 bases and J 4 bases, with 8 bases left between them. The CDR3 runs to 13 residues. Germline V lookup: CDR1 SGHTA, CDR2 FQGNSA. The CDR3 coding sequence is TGTGCCAGCAGCTTACCGGGGGTAGAGACCCAGTACTTC. Amino acid sequence: CASSLPGVETQYF.

Only one count was recorded for this clone. CDR3 region: CASSSDLPSNQPQHF. The CDR3 nucleotides are TGTGCCAGCAGTTCGGACTTACCGAGCAATCAGCCCCAGCATTTT. This chain uses TRBV6-5 with TRBJ1-5; unclear D gene. Germline values: CDR1 MNHEY, CDR2 SVGAGI. Trimming left V 4 bases short and J 1 base short, with 11 bases between. The CDR3 is 15 residues long.

This chain links TRBV27 with TRBJ2-3; tentatively, D is TRBD2 (6 bases). Germline assignment: CDR1 MNHEY and CDR2 SMNVEV (reference sequence). The CDR3 covers 16 residues. V gave up 0 bases and J gave up 1 base, with 11 bases separating them. This CDR3 is CASSLSRRGGTDTQYF. The CDR3 nucleotides are TGTGCCAGCAGTTTATCAAGGCGGGGAGGCACAGATACGCAGTATTTT.

The chain uses TRBV10-3 and TRBJ2-1; D is unresolved. V was shortened by 6 bases and J by 2 bases, with 11 bases between the two germline ends. CDR1 and CDR2 (germline): ENHRY, SYGVKD. CDR3 length equals 14 residues. CDR3 loop: CAISLNEAYNEQFF. The CDR3 region has the DNA TGTGCCATCAGCCTGAACGAGGCCTACAATGAGCAGTTCTTC.

The chain uses TRBV7-8 and TRBJ1-1; perhaps TRBD1 as D (5 bases). Germline V lookup: CDR1 SGHVS, CDR2 FQNEAQ. With 6 bases removed from V and 1 base from J, the gap between germline ends came to 15 bases. The CDR3 runs 15 residues. The CDR3 DNA follows: TGTGCCAGCAGTCCTTCGGGGGGGGAGAACACTGAAGCTTTCTTT. Translating it yields CASSPSGGENTEAFF.

CDR3 sequence reads: CASSFSGDIYGYTF. Written as DNA, the CDR3 is TGTGCCAGCAGTTTCTCCGGGGACATCTATGGCTACACCTTC. This chain connects TRBV6-2 or TRBV6-3 to TRBJ1-2, with D possibly matching TRBD1 (6 bases). This CDR3 is 14 amino acids long. CDR1 and CDR2 (germline): MNHEY, SVGEGT. V lost 4 bases and J lost 4, with 13 bases in between.

Comments on this clone: A much larger clone lies a single base off, so this may be a read error. The rearrangement links TRBV7-9 to TRBJ2-3; TRBD2 aligns across 9 bases. V shed 5 bases and J 3 bases; nucleotides not matched to a gene: 3. The CDR3 runs 14 residues. Germline CDR1 and CDR2: SEHNR and FQNEAQ (reference sequence). The CDR3 loop is CASSESGRTDTQYF. In nucleotides, the CDR3 is TGTGCCAGCAGCGAGAGCGGGAGGACAGATACGCAGTATTTT.

The chain recombines TRBV5-3 with TRBJ2-1; 9 positions match TRBD2. TRBV5-3 qualifies as an ORF whose function is uncertain. The CDR3 is made up of 12 amino acids. With V trimmed by 4 bases and J by 8 bases, 1 base remained unmatched. The CDR3 nucleotides are TGTGCCAGAAGCCGGACTAGCGATGAGCAGTTCTTC. Translation gives CARSRTSDEQFF.

J is TRBJ2-1 and V is TRBV28; 15 bases are a match to TRBD2. V shed 6 bases, J shed 6 bases, and the junction held 3 bases outside the gene matches. Per the germline V gene, CDR1 is MDHEN and CDR2 is SYDVKM. The CDR3 spans 15 residues. CDR3 residues: CASSRTSGRANEQFF. The CDR3 DNA follows: TGTGCCAGCAGCAGGACTAGCGGGAGGGCCAATGAGCAGTTCTTC.

The genes are TRBV5-1 and TRBJ2-7, with a possible D match to TRBD1 (6 bases). V lost 0 bases to trimming and J lost 0 bases, with 13 bases between them. From germline, CDR1 is SGHRS and CDR2 YFSETQ. The CDR3 length is 16 residues. The DNA of the CDR3 is TGCGCCAGCAGCTTGGGGGCAGGGGCGAGCTCCTACGAGCAGTACTTC. It codes for CASSLGAGASSYEQYF.

The CDR3 coding sequence is TGTGCCAGCAGCCCGCCTAGGGACAGGGGGCTAGAGGAGCAGTACTTC. Translation gives CASSPPRDRGLEEQYF. This chain uses TRBV5-6 with TRBJ2-7; 12 bases are a match to TRBD1. The CDR3 consists of 16 residues. V lost 4 bases and J lost 7; bases outside the gene matches: 12. Germline-derived CDR1 and CDR2 are SGHDT and YYEEEE.

V gene TRBV4-2 combines with J gene TRBJ2-2; D gene uncertain. This CDR3 comprises 15 residues. Trimming pared 3 bases from V and 5 bases from J, leaving 13 bases between. Germline lookup yields CDR1 LGHNA and CDR2 YNFKEQ. The CDR3 region is CASSQLEVDTGELFF. The CDR3 nucleotides read TGTGCCAGCAGCCAGCTAGAGGTCGATACCGGGGAGCTGTTTTTT.

This clone was seen a few times. The chain links TRBV7-2 to TRBJ2-2, with unresolved D. Germline V gene data show CDR1 as SGHTA and CDR2 as FQGNSA. The CDR3 extends over 13 amino acids. V was clipped by 4 bases and J by 6 bases, with 9 bases between them. CDR3 region: CASSSLLSGELFF. For the CDR3, the DNA is TGTGCCAGCAGCTCCCTATTGTCCGGGGAGCTGTTTTTT.

V is TRBV10-1 and J is TRBJ1-1; the match to TRBD1 covers 12 bases. Trimming removed 5 bases from V and 4 bases from J; junction bases left unmatched: 8. CDR1 and CDR2 from the germline V gene are WNHNN and SYGVQD (reference sequence). The CDR3 has 16 residues. The CDR3: CASSRGQGAKGTEAFF. CDR3 coding DNA: TGCGCCAGCAGTCGGGGACAGGGGGCGAAGGGCACTGAAGCTTTCTTT.

The chain uses TRBV7-2 and TRBJ2-7; 8 bases line up with TRBD1. In germline, CDR1 is SGHTA, CDR2 FQGNSA. Trimming at V came to 8 bases and at J to 2 bases, leaving 14 bases not matched to a gene. The CDR3 spans 16 residues. CDR3 sequence: CASGNTQGTGAYEQYF. In DNA, the CDR3 is TGTGCCAGCGGAAACACCCAAGGGACAGGAGCCTACGAGCAGTACTTC.

The chain recombines TRBV28 with TRBJ1-6, with 12 nucleotides matching TRBD1. Germline V gene lookup returns CDR1 MDHEN and CDR2 SYDVKM. V lost 5 bases and J lost 3; bases outside the gene matches: 5. The CDR3 has 17 amino acids. The CDR3 protein is CASSAGQGAFYNSPLHF. The CDR3 DNA is TGTGCCAGCAGTGCGGGACAGGGGGCGTTCTATAATTCACCCCTCCACTTT.

The rearrangement uses TRBV4-1 and TRBJ2-6; D not certain. V lost 0 bases to trimming and J lost 0 bases, with 6 bases between them. The CDR3 sequence is 16 residues long. CDR1 MGHRA and CDR2 YSYEKL come from the germline V gene. The CDR3 nucleotides are TGCGCCAGCAGCCAAGATTATTACTCTGGGGCCAACGTCCTGACTTTC. Translation gives CASSQDYYSGANVLTF.

The chain couples TRBV9 to TRBJ2-7; 9 nucleotides match TRBD2. The CDR3 consists of 15 residues. V lost 2 bases and J lost 2; bases outside the gene matches: 5. Germline CDR1 and CDR2: SGDLS and YYNGEE. The CDR3 loop is CASSVSGGTPYEQYF. The CDR3 bases are TGTGCCAGCAGCGTTAGCGGGGGCACTCCCTACGAGCAGTACTTC.

In its sample, this clone was seen a few times. The chain couples TRBV7-6 to TRBJ2-7; 7 nucleotides line up with TRBD1. Germline trimming cut 5 bases from V and 5 bases from J; bases unmatched to any gene: 6. Germline V lookup: CDR1 SGHVS, CDR2 FNYEAQ. There are 13 residues in the CDR3. This CDR3 reads CASSVNRGHEQYF. DNA of the CDR3: TGTGCCAGCAGCGTAAACAGGGGCCACGAGCAGTACTTC.